This T cell receptor (beta chain) stems from a study of T cell responses to AZD1222 COVID-19 vaccine. The CDR3 sequence is 14 residues long. V lost 6 bases and J 6 bases, leaving 17 bases between the germline ends. Germline V gene sequence: CDR1 MNHNS, CDR2 SASEGT. Whole-study results and caveats: White British donors predominated, females outnumbered males, and clonal diversity was possibly underestimated.

A remark on this clone: What it recognizes is unknown.

Using immunoSEQ multiplex PCR, the repertoire was profiled, and TCRdb retains in-frame clones only, with some absent. The sample consists of approximately 150,000 clones, around 90% of them appearing once. This receptor was obtained from an adult who received the AZD1222 COVID-19 vaccine. Material: peripheral blood, obtained 28 days after the second AZD1222 dose. The chain is built from TRBV6-1 and TRBJ2-5, with D possibly called TRBD1 or TRBD2 (7 bases each). CDR3 bases: TGTGCCAGCAGACCGAACAGGGGAGGGAAGACCCAGTACTTC. Its protein product is CASRPNRGGKTQYF.